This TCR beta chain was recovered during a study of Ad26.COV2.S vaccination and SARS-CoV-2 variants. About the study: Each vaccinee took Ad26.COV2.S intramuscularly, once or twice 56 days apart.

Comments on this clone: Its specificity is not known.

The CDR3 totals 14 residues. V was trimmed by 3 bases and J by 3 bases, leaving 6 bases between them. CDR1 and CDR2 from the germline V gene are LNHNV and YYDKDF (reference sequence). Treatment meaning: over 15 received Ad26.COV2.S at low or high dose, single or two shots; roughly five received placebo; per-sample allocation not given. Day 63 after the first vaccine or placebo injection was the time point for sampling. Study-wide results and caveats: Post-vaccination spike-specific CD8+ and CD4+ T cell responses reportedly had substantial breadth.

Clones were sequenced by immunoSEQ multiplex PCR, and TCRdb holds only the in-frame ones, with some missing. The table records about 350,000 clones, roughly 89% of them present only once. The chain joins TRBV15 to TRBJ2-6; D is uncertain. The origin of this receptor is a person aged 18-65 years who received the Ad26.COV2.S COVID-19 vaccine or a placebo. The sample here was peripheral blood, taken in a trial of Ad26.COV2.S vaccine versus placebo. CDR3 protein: CATSRGNGANVLTF. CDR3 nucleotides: TGTGCCACCAGCAGGGGGAATGGGGCCAACGTCCTGACTTTC.